Reported below is one T cell receptor (beta chain). In the authors' workflow: Reference gene primers were amplified, and this amplification served to estimate nucleated cell counts. Only in-frame clones appear in the TCRdb table, and some are missing; sequencing was by immunoSEQ multiplex PCR. V and J calls and clone size follow that table, whereas D and trimming were derived from the DNA. In the table there are approximately 270,000 clones, about 89% of which are singletons. The data stem from a study of blood T cell repertoires in COVID-19. Overall study: Samples representing acute and convalescent COVID-19 were sourced from the United States, Italy and Spain. Sample material is recorded as cDNA or gDNA derived from T cells, B-cell-depleted T cells, or PBMCs.

Germline V gene lookup returns CDR1 SQVTM and CDR2 ANQGSEA. Trimming cost V 7 bases and J 9 bases; bases outside gene matches: 17. The CDR3 sequence is 16 residues long. The chain has TRBV29-1 and TRBJ1-6; the match to TRBD1 covers 8 bases. Sequencing was carried out using peripheral blood. This sequence originates from a man aged 40-49 years with active or convalescent COVID-19. DNA for the CDR3: TGCAGCGCGCGTGGGGACGGACAGGGCTGGGGTTCACCCCTCCACTTT. Translating it yields CSARGDGQGWGSPLHF.